A selection of T cell receptor beta chains follows, all from one sample in a study of shared T cell receptors in the human thymus. Some clones are missing from TCRdb's copy, which holds only in-frame ones; the method was immunoSEQ multiplex PCR. The sample records 600,000 to 900,000 clones, 70% to 90% being singletons. The data also belong to a second study, concerning human thymus T cells.

The material sequenced was thymocytes. The receptors were gathered from a girl under three years old with a congenital heart defect. CDR3s include the opening cysteine and the closing phenylalanine or tryptophan. The D gene is left open where the match is weak. Size values are once, few and many counts, or a class for expanded clones, and some rows have none.

V gene	clone size	D gene	J gene	CDR3 DNA	CDR3 protein
TRBV12-5	.	TRBD1	TRBJ2-5	TGTGCTAGTGGTCCCGGCAGGGGGCTCCAAGAGACCCAGTACTTC	CASGPGRGLQETQYF
TRBV6-6	.	.	TRBJ1-1	TGTGCCAGCAGTTACGCGGCCGCTGCTGAAGCTTTCTTT	CASSYAAAAEAFF
TRBV19	.	TRBD1	TRBJ1-5	TGTGCCAGTAGTATAGGGGTGGGACAGCTCAATCAGCCCCAGCATTTT	CASSIGVGQLNQPQHF
TRBV6-5	.	.	TRBJ1-1	TGTGCCAGCAGGACAGGGAACACTGAAGCTTTCTTT	CASRTGNTEAFF
TRBV19	.	.	TRBJ1-2	TGTGCCAGTAGTATTCGGCGGCAGGGCCTTAACTATGGCTACACCTTC	CASSIRRQGLNYGYTF
TRBV5-1	.	.	TRBJ2-1	TGCGCCAGCAGCTTGTGCGGCCAGAATCCCCTCCCTCAGAGGCGTTACAATGAGCAGTTCTTC	CASSLCGQNPLPQRRYNEQFF
TRBV30	once	.	TRBJ2-5	TGTGCCTGGAGTGTGAGGTCTCAGCTCCAAGAGACCCAGTACTTC	CAWSVRSQLQETQYF
TRBV6-1	few	.	TRBJ2-6	TGTGCCAGCAGTAAAGAGGGGAACCCTGGGGCCAACGTCCTGACTTTC	CASSKEGNPGANVLTF
TRBV9	.	TRBD1	TRBJ1-5	TGTGCCAGCAGCGGGACAGGGGGCCTAAATCAGCCCCAGCATTTT	CASSGTGGLNQPQHF
TRBV6-1	.	.	TRBJ1-1	TGTGCCAGCAGTGAATATTTGTTTAGGAACACTGAAGCTTTCTTT	CASSEYLFRNTEAFF
TRBV5-5	.	TRBD1	TRBJ2-7	TGTGCCAGCAGCCCGGACAGGGTTGTTCGGTCCTACGAGCAGTACTTC	CASSPDRVVRSYEQYF
TRBV6-1	.	.	TRBJ1-2	TGTGCCAGCAGTGAAACCCAGCGTCCGGGAGAAACCATCTATGGCTACACCTTC	CASSETQRPGETIYGYTF
TRBV28	.	.	TRBJ1-6	TGTGCCAGCAGTTTAGGGAACGGAAGAGCGGCAAATTCACCCCTCCACTTT	CASSLGNGRAANSPLHF
TRBV5-1	.	.	TRBJ2-1	TGCGCCAGCAGCGGGGGGGCGGGGGAGTGGACCAACTCCTACAATGAGCAGTTCTTC	CASSGGAGEWTNSYNEQFF
TRBV28	few	.	TRBJ1-1	TGTGCCAGCAATCAACCCCCGGGGGGGAGGACTGAAGCTTTCTTT	CASNQPPGGRTEAFF
TRBV2	.	TRBD1	TRBJ2-5	TGTGCCAGCACCAAACACTTTGAATGGCGACAGGGGATCGAGACCCAGTACTTC	CASTKHFEWRQGIETQYF
TRBV5-5	few	.	TRBJ1-3	TGTGCCAGCCTTGGAAGGGCGGACTCGCACGGAAACACCATATATTTT	CASLGRADSHGNTIYF
TRBV6-5	.	TRBD1	TRBJ1-1	TGTGCCAGCAGTACGCGGGACAGGGGTACTGAAGCTTTCTTT	CASSTRDRGTEAFF
TRBV19	.	TRBD1	TRBJ1-4	TGTGCCAGTAGTATCTTAGCCCGACAGGGGTACGGTTGGGTAACTAATGAAAAACTGTTTTTT	CASSILARQGYGWVTNEKLFF
TRBV6-4	.	TRBD1	TRBJ1-2	TGTGCCAGCAGTGGCGGGGACAGGGGGTTCCCTCATGGCTACACCTTC	CASSGGDRGFPHGYTF
TRBV18	.	TRBD2	TRBJ2-2	TGTGCCAGCTCACCCACCGCAAGGGCGGGGGGGCCCGGGGAGCTGTTTTTT	CASSPTARAGGPGELFF
TRBV27	once	.	TRBJ1-1	TGTGCCAGCAGTTTCTCACGGGTGACGGGGACTGAAGCTTTCTTT	CASSFSRVTGTEAFF
TRBV6-4	once	TRBD1	TRBJ1-2	TGTGCCAGCAGTGACCAGACAACCCCGGGACAGGGCTACTATGGCTACACCTTC	CASSDQTTPGQGYYGYTF
TRBV11-2	.	TRBD1	TRBJ1-1	TGTGCCAGCAGCTCCCCTTCGACAGGGCCTCCGCGGGTTGAAGCTTTCTTT	CASSSPSTGPPRVEAFF
TRBV11-2	.	.	TRBJ1-3	TGTGCCAGCAGCTTCATAACCCCCGGCGGGTCTGGAAACACCATATATTTT	CASSFITPGGSGNTIYF
TRBV5-1	once	.	TRBJ2-7	TGCGCCAGCAGCTTGGGGGACATAGAAATCTACGAGCAGTACTTC	CASSLGDIEIYEQYF
TRBV2	.	TRBD1	TRBJ2-7	TGTGCCAGCCGTCTTGTGAGACAGGGCTACGAGCAGTACTTC	CASRLVRQGYEQYF
TRBV25-1	.	TRBD2	TRBJ2-3	TGTGCCAGCACTAGGACTAGCGGGGCTGGGGATACGCAGTATTTT	CASTRTSGAGDTQYF
TRBV7-8	.	.	TRBJ1-1	TGTGCCAGCAGCTTAGTTCGAGTGAGGGCTTTCTTT	CASSLVRVRAFF
TRBV6-1	few	TRBD1	TRBJ1-3	TGTGCCAGCAGTGAGAAGGACAGGGCGGTAGGTCCGACCGCTGGAAACACCATATATTTT	CASSEKDRAVGPTAGNTIYF
TRBV15	.	TRBD2	TRBJ2-5	TGTGCCACCAGCAGATTAATCTATAGCGGGGGGGAGGAGACCCAGTACTTC	CATSRLIYSGGEETQYF
TRBV7-2	.	TRBD1	TRBJ2-7	TGTGCCAGCAGCACCCGACTACAGGGGGCCTACGAGCAGTACTTC	CASSTRLQGAYEQYF
TRBV5-1	.	.	TRBJ1-5	TGCGCCAGCAGCTTCAGGGTAGGTCAGCCCCAGCATTTT	CASSFRVGQPQHF
TRBV5-1	.	.	TRBJ2-7	TGCGCCAGCAGCCAGCAGGGTGGTCCCTCCTACGAGCAGTACTTC	CASSQQGGPSYEQYF
TRBV28	.	.	TRBJ1-2	TGTGCCAGCAGTTTGTTGACGCCCCGACAGAATGAGACTAGGTCCCTCTTGAGCTACACCTTC	CASSLLTPRQNETRSLLSYTF
TRBV7-9	.	TRBD1	TRBJ1-6	TGTGCCAGCAGCGGACCCGGGACAGGGAGTTCACCCCTCCACTTT	CASSGPGTGSSPLHF
TRBV12-5	.	.	TRBJ1-1	TGTGCTAGTGGTTTGGACGTACAGGGTTATACTGAAGCTTTCTTT	CASGLDVQGYTEAFF